The 16 T cell receptor beta chains given below trace back to one sample, sequenced in a study of cytomegalovirus exposure and HLA in healthy donors. The table came from immunoSEQ multiplex PCR; TCRdb's copy has only in-frame clones and leaves some out. Among 150,000 or so clones listed, around 89% were seen once. The sequenced material came from PBMCs. The receptors derive from a woman aged 25 to 45 in good health and CMV-seropositive.

This clone was picked up one time. The rearrangement joins TRBV5-1 to TRBJ1-6; 9 nucleotides align to TRBD1. Looked up from germline, CDR1 is SGHRS and CDR2 is YFSETQ. The CDR3 is 16 amino acids. J gave up 7 bases and V 5 bases, and 10 bases lay outside the gene matches. In DNA form, the CDR3 reads TGCGCCAGCAGTGTGCCGAGACAGGGGGGAAATTCACCCCTCCACTTT. Its translation: CASSVPRQGGNSPLHF.

The chain employs TRBV2 and TRBJ2-1; 8 bases align to TRBD2. V shed 4 bases, J shed 8 bases, and the junction held 7 bases outside the gene matches. From germline, CDR1 is SNHLY and CDR2 FYNNEI. This CDR3 region has 14 residues. The CDR3 coding sequence is TGTGCCAGCAGTGCGGGGGGGCCTTTATATGAGCAGTTCTTC. It translates to CASSAGGPLYEQFF.

The chain combines TRBV12-5 with TRBJ1-1; TRBD1 agrees at 7 bases. From germline, CDR1 is LGHNT and CDR2 FRNRAP. The CDR3 length is 13 residues. V gave up 6 bases and J gave up 3 bases; unmatched junction bases: 4. DNA of the CDR3: TGTGCTAGTGGCCTGACAGGGTACACTGAAGCTTTCTTT. Encoded protein: CASGLTGYTEAFF.

The chain employs TRBV28 and TRBJ2-7, with 7 bases matching TRBD1. With V trimmed by 5 bases and J by 8 bases, 9 bases remained unmatched. CDR3 size: 13 residues. The germline V gene encodes CDR1 MDHEN and CDR2 SYDVKM. CDR3 coding DNA: TGTGCCAGCAGTGACAGGGTATCGTCTCAGCAGTACTTC. Its translation is CASSDRVSSQQYF.

This clone occurred once. This chain links TRBV4-1 with TRBJ2-7, with D possibly matching TRBD1 (5 bases). This CDR3 is built from 14 residues. Germline CDR1 and CDR2: MGHRA and YSYEKL. V was cut by 0 bases and J by 5 bases, with 11 bases left in between. Here the CDR3 reads CASSQDRTIHEQYF. In nucleotides, the CDR3 is TGCGCCAGCAGCCAAGATAGGACAATCCACGAGCAGTACTTC.

The chain is built from TRBV4-1 and TRBJ2-3; 11 bases are a match to TRBD2. The CDR3 runs to 16 residues. Germline loops: CDR1 MGHRA, CDR2 YSYEKL. After removal of 4 bases from V and 5 bases from J, the junction contained 8 bases not matched to a gene. The CDR3 nucleotides read TGCGCCAGCAGCCTGCGACTAGCGGGGAATGGAGATACGCAGTATTTT. It is translated as CASSLRLAGNGDTQYF.

The rearrangement links TRBV6-1 to TRBJ1-2; 9 nucleotides line up with TRBD1. Trimming took 7 bases from V and 6 from J; bases not matched to a gene: 6. The CDR3 sequence is 13 residues long. Germline lookup yields CDR1 MNHNS and CDR2 SASEGT. The CDR3 loop is CASKVRTGDGYTF. The CDR3 nucleotides read TGTGCCAGCAAAGTCCGGACAGGGGATGGCTACACCTTC.

The rearrangement links TRBV11-2 to TRBJ2-7; TRBD2 aligns across 10 bases. The CDR3 spans 20 residues. V trimming: 0 bases; J trimming: 2 bases; junction bases outside the gene matches: 16. Germline CDR1 and CDR2: SGHAT and FQNNGV. CDR3 region: CASSLDLLRAGGRKTYEQYF. In DNA, the CDR3 is TGTGCCAGCAGCTTAGATTTACTTCGAGCGGGGGGGCGAAAGACCTACGAGCAGTACTTC.

This clone appeared a single time. This chain uses TRBV5-1 with TRBJ1-2, with 7 bases identical to TRBD1. Trimming removed 3 bases from V and 0 bases from J; junction bases left unmatched: 11. In germline, CDR1 is SGHRS, CDR2 YFSETQ. This CDR3 region has 17 residues. The chain's CDR3 is CASSSEPAGTANYGYTF. CDR3 DNA sequence: TGCGCCAGCAGCTCAGAACCAGCCGGGACAGCTAACTATGGCTACACCTTC.

The chain carries TRBV9 and TRBJ1-4, with 7 bases aligning to TRBD1. CDR3 size: 14 residues. V gave up 4 bases and J gave up 8 bases; unmatched junction bases: 8. Germline assignment: CDR1 SGDLS and CDR2 YYNGEE. The CDR3 DNA is TGTGCCAGCAGCCCGACAGGGCGTCGGGAAAAACTGTTTTTT. Translation gives CASSPTGRREKLFF.

By sample fraction, this clone is medium-sized (0.01 to 0.1%). V and J are TRBV10-2 and TRBJ1-1; possibly TRBD1 for D (6 bases). CDR3 length: 13 residues. Deletions cut 4 bases from V and 4 bases from J, with 10 bases between. Germline V gene lookup returns CDR1 WSHSY and CDR2 SAAADI. The CDR3 bases are TGCGCCAGCAGTGCAAGGACAGCCACTGAAGCTTTCTTT. This encodes CASSARTATEAFF.

The rearrangement uses TRBV5-5 and TRBJ2-7; TRBD2 matches 8 bases. The length of the CDR3 is 18 residues. The V segment lost 2 bases and the J segment 7 bases; nucleotides outside the gene matches: 20. From germline, CDR1 is SGHKS and CDR2 YYEKEE (reference sequence). CDR3 DNA sequence: TGTGCCAGCAGCTTATCTCTTGGGATTAGCGGGATGTCAAGGGAGCAGTACTTC. Amino acid sequence: CASSLSLGISGMSREQYF.

This chain connects TRBV11-2 to TRBJ2-3; D is unclear. CDR3 length equals 17 residues. V lost 0 bases and J lost 3, with 16 bases in between. Germline CDR1 reads SGHAT; CDR2 reads FQNNGV. Here the CDR3 DNA reads TGTGCCAGCAGCTTAGATCTGTTCGTCTCCGGGACAGATACGCAGTATTTT. This codes for CASSLDLFVSGTDTQYF. The whole variable domain, filled in from reference TRBV11-2 and TRBJ2-3, reads EAGVAQSPRYKIIEKRQSVAFWCNPISGHATLYWYQQILGQGPKLLIQFQNNGVVDDSQLPKDRFSAERLKGVDSTLKIQPAKLEDSAVYLCASSLDLFVSGTDTQYFGPGTRLTVL.

V is TRBV4-2 and J is TRBJ2-1; TRBD2 aligns across 7 bases. V shed 0 bases and J 4 bases; nucleotides not matched to a gene: 15. Germline CDR1 reads LGHNA; CDR2 reads YNFKEQ. This CDR3 spans 19 amino acids. In DNA form, the CDR3 reads TGTGCCAGCAGCCAAGATCCAGGGAGGGCCGGGTCGGGATACAATGAGCAGTTCTTC. Translating gives CASSQDPGRAGSGYNEQFF.

V gene TRBV6-1 combines with J gene TRBJ2-7; TRBD1 matches at 9 bases. The CDR3 sequence is 15 residues long. Germline V gene lookup returns CDR1 MNHNS and CDR2 SASEGT. V dropped 6 bases and J dropped 3; count of bases not matched to a gene: 9. The CDR3 loop is CASRSGQGVRYEQYF. For the CDR3, the DNA is TGTGCCAGCAGATCGGGACAGGGAGTGCGCTACGAGCAGTACTTC.

The chain employs TRBV5-6 and TRBJ2-5, with D possibly being TRBD1 (5 bases). Trimming pared 0 bases from V and 6 bases from J, leaving 9 bases between. This CDR3 is 13 amino acids long. Per germline, CDR1 SGHDT and CDR2 YYEEEE. The CDR3: CASSLGRVQTQYF. The CDR3 DNA is TGTGCCAGCAGCTTGGGCAGGGTTCAGACCCAGTACTTC.